The clone carrying this T cell receptor beta chain was observed a few times. The antigen is unknown. Sorting that relied on CD45RO/CCR7/CD25/CD127/CD95/CD27 yielded CD4+ naive, central memory, regulatory and stem cell-like memory cells. V lost 5 bases, J lost 5 bases, and 5 bases stayed unmatched. The CDR3 spans 14 residues. The germline V gene encodes CDR1 MDHEN and CDR2 SYDVKM. These data belong to a study of beta chain features in type 1 diabetes. Study-level results: Researchers report that Type 1 diabetes patients had moderately but significantly shorter TCRB CDR3s across all four CD4+ subsets.

Reverse transcription of all isolated RNA meant that expressed TCRB transcripts were sequenced. TCRdb's copy holds only in-frame clones and misses some; the assay was immunoSEQ multiplex PCR. The sample has 35,000 to 45,000 clones, approximately 62% seen once. This chain uses TRBV28 with TRBJ2-3, with 9 bases identical to TRBD1. The origin of this receptor is a man aged 25 to 45 with type 1 diabetes. Some clones in this sample may be carry-over from other donors' samples. The sample comprised Tregs from blood. The CDR3 nucleotides are TGTGCCAGCAGTCGGACAGGGGCTGGAGATACGCAGTATTTT. Amino acids: CASSRTGAGDTQYF. Full variable domain (missing parts from reference TRBV28 and TRBJ2-3): DVKVTQSSRYLVKRTGEKVFLECVQDMDHENMFWYRQDPGLGLRLIYFSYDVKMKEKGDIPEGYSVSREKKERFSLILESASTNQTSMYLCASSRTGAGDTQYFGPGTRLTVL.